This TCR beta chain was retrieved from a study of T-cell memory formation after mild COVID-19. Points from the study as a whole: Balance between CD4 and CD8 was seen in clones contracting day 15 to 85, and a CD4+ lean was seen in later expanders.

As regards this clonotype: Its specificity is not known.

Germline assignment: CDR1 SQVTM and CDR2 ANQGSEA. V shed 6 bases and J shed 7 bases, with 18 bases lying between them. This CDR3 region has 13 residues. Via MiXCR, TCRdb re-called the 5' RACE reads, giving one row per CDR3 protein. The profile shows about 290,000 distinct CDR3 sequences, approximately 15% of them singletons. The receptor comes from a young man who had mild COVID-19 (a few samples of this study predate the infection). Cell type and time point are not known. The chain carries TRBV29-1 and TRBJ2-5; D possibly corresponds to TRBD2 (5 bases). Sequenced: PBMCs or a T cell subset sorted from them (not recorded which). The CDR3 DNA reads TGCAGCGTCCCCGAGCGAGGTCGGGGGACCCAGTACTTC. Translated, it gives CSVPERGRGTQYF.